The 4 T cell receptor beta chains listed next were all sequenced from one sample in a study of blood T cell repertoires in COVID-19. Libraries were prepared by immunoSEQ multiplex PCR; TCRdb keeps only in-frame clonotypes and omits some of them. The sample contains around 190,000 clones, 88% of which appear only once. Sequenced: peripheral blood. The receptors here all came from a human donor in a cohort sampled during active COVID-19.

This chain links TRBV9 with TRBJ2-2, with 10 bases fitting TRBD2. Germline assignment: CDR1 SGDLS and CDR2 YYNGEE. CDR3 length: 17 amino acids. With V trimmed by 5 bases and J by 7 bases, 14 bases remained unmatched. The CDR3, as DNA: TGTGCCAGCAGTAGAGTGAGAGCGGGAGGGCCTGACGGGGAGCTGTTTTTT. Protein product: CASSRVRAGGPDGELFF.

This chain links TRBV28 with TRBJ1-2, with TRBD1 identical over 8 bases. Trimming at V came to 5 bases and at J to 3 bases, leaving 8 bases not matched to a gene. Looked up from germline, CDR1 is MDHEN and CDR2 is SYDVKM. The CDR3 is 15 residues long. CDR3 nucleotide sequence: TGTGCCAGCAGTACCCGACAGGGGAGGGACTATGGCTACACCTTC. Its translation is CASSTRQGRDYGYTF.

The rearrangement uses TRBV7-9 and TRBJ2-7; 7 nucleotides line up with TRBD1. With 5 bases clipped from V and 2 bases from J, the junction kept 12 bases outside the gene matches. The V gene's germline CDR1 is SEHNR and CDR2 FQNEAQ (reference sequence). The CDR3 extends over 16 amino acids. The CDR3 nucleotides read TGTGCCAGCAGCAGGAGCAACAGGGGTAAGGCCTACGAGCAGTACTTC. Protein product: CASSRSNRGKAYEQYF.

The V call is TRBV11-2, the J call TRBJ2-7; D is undetermined. Germline V lookup: CDR1 SGHAT, CDR2 FQNNGV. V was pared by 5 bases and J by 0 bases, with 11 bases between. The CDR3 is 14 residues long. The CDR3 DNA is TGTGCCAGCAGCCCACTGCCGGTCTCCTACGAGCAGTACTTC. Its protein is CASSPLPVSYEQYF.